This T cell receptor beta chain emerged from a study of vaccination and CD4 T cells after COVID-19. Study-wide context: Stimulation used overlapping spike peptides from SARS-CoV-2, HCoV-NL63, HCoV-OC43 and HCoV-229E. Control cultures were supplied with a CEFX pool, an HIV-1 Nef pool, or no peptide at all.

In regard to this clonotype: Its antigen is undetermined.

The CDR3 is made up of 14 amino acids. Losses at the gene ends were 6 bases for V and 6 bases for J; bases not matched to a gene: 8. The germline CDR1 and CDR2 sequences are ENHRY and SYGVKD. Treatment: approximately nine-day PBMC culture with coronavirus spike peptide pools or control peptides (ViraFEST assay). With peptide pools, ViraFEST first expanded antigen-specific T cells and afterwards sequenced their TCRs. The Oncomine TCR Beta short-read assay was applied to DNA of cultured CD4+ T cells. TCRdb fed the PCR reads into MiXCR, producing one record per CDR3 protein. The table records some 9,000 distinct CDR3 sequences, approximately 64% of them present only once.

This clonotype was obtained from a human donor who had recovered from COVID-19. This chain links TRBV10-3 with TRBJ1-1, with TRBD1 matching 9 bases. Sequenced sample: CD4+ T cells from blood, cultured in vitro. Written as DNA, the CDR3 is TGTGCCATCAGCCGGGACAGGGTAGCCGCTGAAGCTTTCTTT. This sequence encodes CAISRDRVAAEAFF.